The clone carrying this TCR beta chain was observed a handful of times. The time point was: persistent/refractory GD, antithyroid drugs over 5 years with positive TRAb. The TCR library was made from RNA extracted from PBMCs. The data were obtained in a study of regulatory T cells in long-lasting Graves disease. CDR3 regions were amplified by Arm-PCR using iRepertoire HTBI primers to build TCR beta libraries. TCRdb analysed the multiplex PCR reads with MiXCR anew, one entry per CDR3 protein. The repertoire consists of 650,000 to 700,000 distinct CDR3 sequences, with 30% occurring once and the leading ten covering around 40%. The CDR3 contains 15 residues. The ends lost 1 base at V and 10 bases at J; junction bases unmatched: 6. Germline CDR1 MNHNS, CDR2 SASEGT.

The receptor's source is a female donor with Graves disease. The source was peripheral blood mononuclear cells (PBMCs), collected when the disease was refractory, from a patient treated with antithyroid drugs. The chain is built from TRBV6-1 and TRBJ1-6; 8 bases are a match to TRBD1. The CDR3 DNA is TGTGCCAGCAGTGAAGACACAGGGGGTGGATCACCCCTCCACTTT. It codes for CASSEDTGGGSPLHF.